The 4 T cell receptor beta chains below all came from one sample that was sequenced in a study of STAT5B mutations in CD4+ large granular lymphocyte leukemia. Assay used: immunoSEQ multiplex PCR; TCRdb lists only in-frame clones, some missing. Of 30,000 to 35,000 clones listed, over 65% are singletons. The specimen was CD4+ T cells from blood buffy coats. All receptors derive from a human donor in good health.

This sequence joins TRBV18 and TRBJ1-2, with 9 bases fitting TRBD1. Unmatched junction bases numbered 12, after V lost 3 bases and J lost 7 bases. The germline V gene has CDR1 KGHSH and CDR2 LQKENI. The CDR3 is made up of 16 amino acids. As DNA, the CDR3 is TGTGCCAGCTCACCCCCCCCCGGGACAGGGACCGCTGGCTACACCTTC. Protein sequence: CASSPPPGTGTAGYTF.

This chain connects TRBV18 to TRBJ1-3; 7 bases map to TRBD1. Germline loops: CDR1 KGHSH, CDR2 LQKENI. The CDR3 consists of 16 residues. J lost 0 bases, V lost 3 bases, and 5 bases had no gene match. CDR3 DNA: TGTGCCAGCTCACCGGGACAGCCAAGCTCTGGAAACACCATATATTTT. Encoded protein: CASSPGQPSSGNTIYF.

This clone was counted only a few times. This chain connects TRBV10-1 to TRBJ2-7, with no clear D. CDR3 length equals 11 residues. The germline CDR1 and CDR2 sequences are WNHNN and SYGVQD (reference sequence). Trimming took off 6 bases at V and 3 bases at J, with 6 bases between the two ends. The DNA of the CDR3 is TGCGCCAGCAGGGGCCACTACGAGCAGTACTTC. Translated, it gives CASRGHYEQYF.

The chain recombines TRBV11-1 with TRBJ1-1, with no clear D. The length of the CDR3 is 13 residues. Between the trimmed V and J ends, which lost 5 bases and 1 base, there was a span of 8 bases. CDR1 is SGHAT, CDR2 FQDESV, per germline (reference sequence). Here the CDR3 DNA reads TGTGCCAGCAGCCACCCGGGGAACACTGAAGCTTTCTTT. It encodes CASSHPGNTEAFF.